A single sample is the source of the 23 T cell receptor beta chains below, sequenced in a study of T cells in Graves' hyperthyroidism and ophthalmopathy. Researchers amplified the TCR beta CDR3 regions from RNA transcripts. First-round RT-PCR targeting the TCR CDR3 was performed with the HTBI primer set. A single record per CDR3 protein comes from TCRdb applying MiXCR to the multiplex PCR reads. The data show about 59,000 distinct CDR3 sequences, roughly 50% seen once. The sample was blood. The source of these receptors is a woman aged 55 to 70 with Graves' ophthalmopathy.

At least ten counts were recorded for this clonotype. The V and J genes are TRBV4-2 and TRBJ1-5; no firm D call. The V gene lost 0 bases and the J gene lost 7 bases, with 13 bases spanning the gap. The germline gives CDR1 LGHNA, CDR2 YNFKEQ. The length of the CDR3 is 15 residues. The CDR3 DNA follows: TGTGCCAGCAGCCAAGAAGGTGACTGGGCCCAGCCCCAGCATTTT. As protein: CASSQEGDWAQPQHF.

This clonotype was observed many times. The chain recombines TRBV3-1 with TRBJ1-1; no firm D call. The CDR3 length is 14 residues. Trimming removed 1 base from V and 5 bases from J, with 11 bases in between. CDR1 is LGHDT, CDR2 YNNKEL, per germline (reference sequence). The CDR3 DNA sequence: TGTGCCAGCAGCCAAGGCTCGTCGAAGACTGAAGCTTTCTTT. It specifies CASSQGSSKTEAFF.

In this sample, this clonotype turned up a few times. The gene calls are TRBV6-5 and TRBJ2-7, with D perhaps TRBD1 or TRBD2 (5 bases each). This CDR3 contains 13 residues. Trimming removed 2 bases at V and 2 bases at J, with 7 bases between. Germline CDR1 and CDR2: MNHEY and SVGAGI. The CDR3 is CASSYRGAYEQYF. CDR3 nucleotides: TGTGCCAGCAGTTACCGGGGCGCCTACGAGCAGTACTTC.

Ten or more counts support this clonotype. V gene TRBV28 combines with J gene TRBJ1-1; a weak D match, TRBD1 (6 bases). The CDR3 has 14 residues. CDR1 is MDHEN, CDR2 SYDVKM, per germline. The germline V and J ends were trimmed by 5 bases and 4 bases, with 14 bases remaining between them. The CDR3 region is CASSVTGYGTEAFF. The CDR3 bases are TGTGCCAGCAGTGTAACAGGGTACGGCACTGAAGCTTTCTTT.

Remarks on this clonotype: The limits of the CDR3 on the DNA are not certain, so only TCRdb's listed CDR3 is given. V gene TRBV7-6 combines with J gene TRBJ2-2; TRBD2 is taken as the D call from the table, unchecked against the DNA. 19 amino acids form the CDR3, both terminal residues included. Germline V gives CDR1 SGHVS, CDR2 FNYEAQ. The CDR3 region is CASSPSGTFSEQYFGELFF.

The CDR3 DNA sequence: TGTGCCAGCAGTCCCAGGGCTGGCTTGGATGAGCAGTTCTTC. It codes for CASSPRAGLDEQFF. V is TRBV6-6 and J is TRBJ2-1, with D maybe TRBD1 (5 bases). Germline CDR1 reads MNHNY; CDR2 reads SVGAGI (reference sequence). Trimming pared 5 bases from V and 8 bases from J, leaving 16 bases between. This CDR3 spans 14 amino acids.

As to this clonotype: This may come from a read error, since a much larger clone is one base off. The V call is TRBV19, the J call TRBJ1-4; D remains unclear. The CDR3 is made up of 14 amino acids. Germline V gene sequence: CDR1 LNHDA, CDR2 SQIVND (reference sequence). In DNA, the CDR3 is TGTGCCAGTAGATCGGGAAGAACTAATGAAAAACTGTCTTTT. Translation gives CASRSGRTNEKLSF.

For this clonotype: No conserved phenylalanine or tryptophan ends this CDR3, so it is likely a read error. The rearrangement links TRBV2 to TRBJ2-3, with TRBD2 identical over 11 bases. The length of the CDR3 is 18 residues. CDR1 and CDR2 (germline): SNHLY, FYNNEI. V lost 6 bases to trimming and J lost 6 bases; unmatched junction nucleotides: 17. The CDR3 here is CASSRLAGGLRSVDTQYS. The CDR3 DNA is TGTGCCAGCAGCCGTCTAGCGGGGGGTTTGAGATCGGTGGATACGCAGTATTCT.

The rearrangement links TRBV6-2 or TRBV6-3 to TRBJ2-5; TRBD2 might be the D (6 bases). Trimming shortened V by 4 bases and J by 4 bases, and 16 bases separated the two germline ends. Germline CDR1 reads MNHEY; CDR2 reads SVGEGT. The CDR3 totals 15 residues. DNA of the CDR3: TGTGCCAGCAGTTTAGACGGGAGAAGGGGAGAGACCCAGTACTTC. Amino acids: CASSLDGRRGETQYF.

This chain uses TRBV14 with TRBJ2-5; D is perhaps TRBD1 (8 bases). V was clipped by 1 base and J by 4 bases, with 16 bases between them. The CDR3 spans 16 residues. CDR1 is SGHDN and CDR2 is FVKESK in the germline V gene. The DNA of the CDR3 is TGTGCCAGCAGCCAAGCCGGACAGGGCGGGGGAGAGACCCAGTACTTC. Translated: CASSQAGQGGGETQYF.

CDR3 sequence: CASQEDWDGVNTQYF. The CDR3 DNA reads TGTGCCAGCCAGGAAGACTGGGATGGGGTCAATACGCAGTATTTT. The rearrangement joins TRBV7-2 to TRBJ2-3; no clear D gene. Trimming took 8 bases from V and 7 from J, leaving 22 bases between them. The CDR3 extends over 15 amino acids. Germline loops: CDR1 SGHTA, CDR2 FQGNSA.

CDR3 sequence: CASSRAGCGYEQYF. As DNA, the CDR3 is TGTGCCAGCTCAAGGGCAGGATGTGGTTACGAGCAGTACTTC. The chain joins TRBV6-5 to TRBJ2-7, with D uncertain. The germline CDR1 and CDR2 sequences are MNHEY and SVGAGI. V was pared by 8 bases and J by 4 bases, with 18 bases between. This CDR3 comprises 14 residues.

This sequence joins TRBV14 and TRBJ2-2; no clear D. The CDR3 is made up of 16 amino acids. The germline CDR1 and CDR2 sequences are SGHDN and FVKESK. The V end lost 1 base, the J end lost 3 bases, and 12 bases lay between the germline ends. CDR3 nucleotide sequence: TGTGCCAGCAGCCAAGCACAGAATTGGTACACCGGGGAGCTGTTTTTT. It encodes CASSQAQNWYTGELFF.

This clonotype has at least ten counts. The gene calls are TRBV30 and TRBJ1-5, with D perhaps matching TRBD1 (5 bases). The CDR3 consists of 13 residues. Trimming stripped 0 bases from V and 3 bases from J, with 6 bases between. Looked up from germline, CDR1 is GTSNPN and CDR2 is SVGIG (reference sequence). The CDR3 region is CAWSVGVNQPQHF. CDR3 in DNA: TGTGCCTGGAGTGTAGGGGTCAATCAGCCCCAGCATTTT.

Of note for this clonotype: The conserved phenylalanine or tryptophan is not found at the CDR3 terminus, so this likely reflects a read error. The DNA is left out, because the CDR3 cannot be placed on it with certainty; the CDR3 is given as TCRdb lists it. This chain uses TRBV7-9 with TRBJ1-5; the table names TRBD1, a call not compared with the DNA. Germline values: CDR1 SEHNR, CDR2 FQNEAQ (reference sequence). The CDR3 contains 9 residues when both ends are counted. CDR3 region: CASSFRVGA.

The genes are TRBV20-1 and TRBJ2-1; 13 bases align to TRBD2. The germline CDR1 and CDR2 sequences are DFQATT and SNEGSKA (reference sequence). The CDR3 has 17 residues. Losses at the gene ends were 5 bases for V and 7 bases for J; bases not matched to a gene: 14. This chain's CDR3 is CSAFGTSGAELGNEQFF. DNA of the CDR3: TGCAGTGCTTTCGGGACTAGCGGGGCGGAGCTTGGGAATGAGCAGTTCTTC.

Many counts were recorded for this clonotype. This CDR3 reads CSARVQGSNSPLHF. The CDR3, as DNA: TGCAGTGCTAGAGTTCAGGGTAGTAATTCACCCCTCCACTTT. The chain uses TRBV20-1 and TRBJ1-6; D possibly corresponds to TRBD1 (5 bases). CDR1 is DFQATT and CDR2 is SNEGSKA in the germline V gene (reference sequence). The V and J ends lost 1 base and 6 bases respectively, with 10 bases between them. The CDR3 is 14 amino acids.

The J gene is TRBJ1-2, the V gene TRBV24-1; D gene uncertain. The germline gives CDR1 KGHDR, CDR2 SFDVKD. This CDR3 spans 14 amino acids. Trimming stripped 3 bases from V and 2 bases from J, with 9 bases between. The CDR3: CATSDRRRNYGYTF. CDR3 nucleotides: TGTGCCACCAGTGATCGTAGGAGGAACTATGGCTACACCTTC.

The V and J genes are TRBV12-3 or TRBV12-4 and TRBJ2-5; TRBD1 agrees at 9 bases. The V segment lost 4 bases and the J segment 5 bases; nucleotides outside the gene matches: 11. The CDR3 loop spans 16 amino acids. For the CDR3, the DNA is TGTGCCAGCAGTTCCCCCGGAACAGGGGGCGGGGAGACCCAGTACTTC. Its translation is CASSSPGTGGGETQYF.

This clonotype was found once. This chain uses TRBV7-2 with TRBJ2-3; D is unclear. The germline gives CDR1 SGHTA, CDR2 FQGNSA. The V and J ends lost 1 base and 6 bases respectively, with 5 bases between them. CDR3 length: 12 residues. The CDR3 is CASSLVWDTQYF. CDR3 coding DNA: TGTGCCAGCAGCTTAGTGTGGGATACGCAGTATTTT. The full variable domain, with the rest looked up from reference TRBV7-2 and TRBJ2-3, is GAGVSQSPSNKVTEKGKDVELRCDPISGHTALYWYRQSLGQGLEFLIYFQGNSAPDKSGLPSDRFSAERTGGSVSTLTIQRTQQEDSAVYLCASSLVWDTQYFGPGTRLTVL.

As to this clonotype: Germline and junction disagree at one end, which may indicate a read error. The chain uses TRBV3-1 and TRBJ1-2; 12 nucleotides match TRBD1. The germline V gene has CDR1 LGHDT and CDR2 YNNKEL (reference sequence). This CDR3 region has 14 residues. The CDR3: CASSQEQGQGAPSF. CDR3 nucleotide sequence: TGTGCCAGCAGCCAAGAACAGGGACAGGGGGCTCCAAGCTTC.

This clonotype was seen many times. The chain joins TRBV9 to TRBJ2-3; D is possibly TRBD2 (6 bases). V was cut by 4 bases and J by 2 bases, with 14 bases left in between. Looked up from germline, CDR1 is SGDLS and CDR2 is YYNGEE. This CDR3 spans 15 amino acids. CDR3 region: CASSPRLGVTDTQYF. In nucleotides, the CDR3 is TGTGCCAGCAGCCCTCGACTAGGTGTCACAGATACGCAGTATTTT. The variable domain in full, completed from reference TRBV9 and TRBJ2-3, reads DSGVTQTPKHLITATGQRVTLRCSPRSGDLSVYWYQQSLDQGLQFLIQYYNGEERAKGNILERFSAQQFPDLHSELNLSSLELGDSALYFCASSPRLGVTDTQYFGPGTRLTVL.

This clonotype was recorded at least ten times. This chain links TRBV7-2 with TRBJ2-7; D call uncertain. Between the trimmed V and J ends, which lost 6 bases and 2 bases, there was a span of 11 bases. Germline V gene sequence: CDR1 SGHTA, CDR2 FQGNSA. The CDR3 is made up of 13 amino acids. The CDR3 loop is CASSLGITYEQYF. The CDR3 DNA reads as TGTGCCAGCAGTTTGGGGATCACCTACGAGCAGTACTTC.